This T cell receptor beta chain was recovered during a study of blood T cell repertoires in COVID-19. Assay: immunoSEQ multiplex PCR; the TCRdb copy retains only in-frame clones and omits some. The table has about 140,000 clones, over 80% seen once; the top ten hold over 4%. This CDR3 is 17 amino acids long. J gave up 0 bases and V 4 bases, and 9 bases lay outside the gene matches. Looked up from germline, CDR1 is LGHNA and CDR2 is YSLEER. Participants spanned ages about 18 to 90 years and resided in 20 to 30 US areas. Individuals in the exposed group had encountered a COVID-19 case within 2 weeks preceding study entry.

The clonotype originates from a man in his sixties or seventies who had been exposed to COVID-19. The sequencing input was PBMCs or T cells enriched from blood (not recorded which). The gene calls are TRBV4-3 and TRBJ1-5, with 7 bases lining up with TRBD1. In nucleotides, the CDR3 is TGCGCCAGCAGCCCGGTTTGGGGACAGCATAGCAATCAGCCCCAGCATTTT. This encodes CASSPVWGQHSNQPQHF.